This is a list of T cell receptor beta chains from one sample in a study of CD8 T cells in ankylosing spondylitis. TCRdb recomputed calls from the 5' RACE reads with MiXCR, one row per CDR3 protein. The profile shows hundreds of thousands of distinct CDR3 sequences, about 16% of them singletons. Source material: blood, either unsorted or a sorted T cell fraction (not recorded which). The source of these receptors is a male donor with ankylosing spondylitis. The CDR3 runs from the conserved cysteine through the conserved F or W. Fields, in order: V gene, clone size, J gene, D gene, CDR3 DNA, CDR3 protein. A D gene is named only where the DNA matches it firmly. A row's size may be missing; if present it is once, few, many or a size class.

V gene: TRBV27
clone size: few
J gene: TRBJ2-7
D gene: NA
CDR3 DNA: TGTGCCAGCAGTTTATCTCCAGGGCCCCTCTCCTACGAGCAGTACTTC
CDR3 protein: CASSLSPGPLSYEQYF

V gene: TRBV19
clone size: once
J gene: TRBJ2-1
D gene: NA
CDR3 DNA: TGTGCCAGCATGGACTACTACAATGAGCAGTTCTTC
CDR3 protein: CASMDYYNEQFF

V gene: TRBV20-1
clone size: NA
J gene: TRBJ2-1
D gene: NA
CDR3 DNA: TGCAGTGCTAGCGGCTATGAGCAGTTCTTC
CDR3 protein: CSASGYEQFF

V gene: TRBV12-3/TRBV12-4
clone size: many
J gene: TRBJ1-1
D gene: NA
CDR3 DNA: TGTGCCAGCAGACTAACCGTGAACACTGAAGCTTTCTTT
CDR3 protein: CASRLTVNTEAFF

V gene: TRBV27
clone size: few
J gene: TRBJ1-6
D gene: NA
CDR3 DNA: TGTGCCAGCAGTTTATCAGTTGGGGATTCACCCCTCCACTTT
CDR3 protein: CASSLSVGDSPLHF

V gene: TRBV20-1
clone size: few
J gene: TRBJ2-7
D gene: NA
CDR3 DNA: TGCAGTGCCCGGGCGGAGGGCTACGAGCAGTACTTC
CDR3 protein: CSARAEGYEQYF

V gene: TRBV6-5
clone size: NA
J gene: TRBJ1-5
D gene: NA
CDR3 DNA: TGTGCCAGCAGTTACGGGGCCAATCAGCCCCAGCATTTT
CDR3 protein: CASSYGANQPQHF

V gene: TRBV24-1
clone size: few
J gene: TRBJ2-1
D gene: TRBD2
CDR3 DNA: TGTGCCACCAGTGATTTAAAAGCGGGAGGTCTCAATGAGCAGTTCTTC
CDR3 protein: CATSDLKAGGLNEQFF

V gene: TRBV6-4
clone size: few
J gene: TRBJ1-1
D gene: NA
CDR3 DNA: TGTGCCAGCAGTGACGGGTATGAAGCTTTCTTT
CDR3 protein: CASSDGYEAFF

V gene: TRBV7-2
clone size: NA
J gene: TRBJ1-1
D gene: NA
CDR3 DNA: TGTGCCAGCAGAACGAACTGGGGCAGGAGCACTGAAGCTTTCTTT
CDR3 protein: CASRTNWGRSTEAFF

V gene: TRBV13
clone size: few
J gene: TRBJ2-7
D gene: NA
CDR3 DNA: TGTGCCAGCAGCTTAGGCCGGGGCCCAGTGGTTAAGCAGTACTTC
CDR3 protein: CASSLGRGPVVKQYF

V gene: TRBV6-1
clone size: NA
J gene: TRBJ2-7
D gene: TRBD1
CDR3 DNA: TGTGCCAGTGTCGGGACAGATACCTACGAGCAGTACTTC
CDR3 protein: CASVGTDTYEQYF

V gene: TRBV4-1
clone size: NA
J gene: TRBJ1-2
D gene: NA
CDR3 DNA: TGCGCCAGCAGCCAGATGGAGATGGGTGGCTACACCTTC
CDR3 protein: CASSQMEMGGYTF

V gene: TRBV3-1
clone size: NA
J gene: TRBJ1-2
D gene: NA
CDR3 DNA: TGTGCCAGCAGCCAAGATCTTAGGCCGTATGGCTACACCTTC
CDR3 protein: CASSQDLRPYGYTF

V gene: TRBV7-6
clone size: few
J gene: TRBJ2-2
D gene: NA
CDR3 DNA: TGTGCCAGCAGCTTATGGCAGGGCGGCACCGGGGAGCTGTTTTTT
CDR3 protein: CASSLWQGGTGELFF

V gene: TRBV6-1
clone size: few
J gene: TRBJ2-3
D gene: TRBD1
CDR3 DNA: TGTGCCAGCAGCATCGGACAGGTCGGCACAGATACGCAGTATTTT
CDR3 protein: CASSIGQVGTDTQYF

V gene: TRBV5-1
clone size: few
J gene: TRBJ2-7
D gene: TRBD2
CDR3 DNA: TGCGCCAGCAGCTTCGCTAGCGGGATCGACGAGCAGTACTTC
CDR3 protein: CASSFASGIDEQYF

V gene: TRBV4-1
clone size: NA
J gene: TRBJ1-1
D gene: NA
CDR3 DNA: TGCGCCAGCAGCCTCCGGGTCCCGAACACTGAAGCTTTCTTT
CDR3 protein: CASSLRVPNTEAFF

V gene: TRBV7-6
clone size: few
J gene: TRBJ2-3
D gene: NA
CDR3 DNA: TGTGCCAGCAGCCGGACACCGAGTAGCACAGATACGCAGTATTTT
CDR3 protein: CASSRTPSSTDTQYF

V gene: TRBV5-1
clone size: once
J gene: TRBJ1-1
D gene: TRBD1
CDR3 DNA: TGCGCCAGCAGCGGGTCGCGACAGGGGGAGAACACTGAAGCTTTCTTT
CDR3 protein: CASSGSRQGENTEAFF

V gene: TRBV20-1
clone size: few
J gene: TRBJ2-7
D gene: NA
CDR3 DNA: TGCAGTGCTAGAGTCGAAAAGAAGGCCACCTACGAGCAGTACTTC
CDR3 protein: CSARVEKKATYEQYF

V gene: TRBV27
clone size: NA
J gene: TRBJ1-2
D gene: NA
CDR3 DNA: TGTGCCAGCAGTTCGGGGTTGGCTGGCTACACCTTC
CDR3 protein: CASSSGLAGYTF

V gene: TRBV7-6
clone size: NA
J gene: TRBJ2-1
D gene: TRBD2
CDR3 DNA: TGTGCCAGCAGCTTAGGGTGGGGCCTAGCGGGGGCCTACAATGAGCAGTTCTTC
CDR3 protein: CASSLGWGLAGAYNEQFF

V gene: TRBV11-2
clone size: NA
J gene: TRBJ2-3
D gene: TRBD2
CDR3 DNA: TGTGCCAGCAGCCCCATAGCGGGTGCAACGGCAGATACGCAGTATTTT
CDR3 protein: CASSPIAGATADTQYF

V gene: TRBV20-1
clone size: few
J gene: TRBJ1-1
D gene: NA
CDR3 DNA: TGCAGTGCTATCTACGAGAACACTGAAGCTTTCTTT
CDR3 protein: CSAIYENTEAFF

V gene: TRBV20-1
clone size: few
J gene: TRBJ2-3
D gene: TRBD2
CDR3 DNA: TGCAGTGCTAAAGGACTAGCGGGGGGAACAGATACGCAGTATTTT
CDR3 protein: CSAKGLAGGTDTQYF

V gene: TRBV4-1
clone size: few
J gene: TRBJ2-3
D gene: NA
CDR3 DNA: TGCGCCAGCAGCCAATGGGGTGGGCGCGACACAGATACGCAGTATTTT
CDR3 protein: CASSQWGGRDTDTQYF

V gene: TRBV10-3
clone size: few
J gene: TRBJ2-7
D gene: NA
CDR3 DNA: TGTGCCATCAGTGAGGACCGATACTCCTACGAGCAGTACTTC
CDR3 protein: CAISEDRYSYEQYF

V gene: TRBV27
clone size: NA
J gene: TRBJ1-4
D gene: TRBD1
CDR3 DNA: TGTGCCAGCAGTTTTAAGGGGGCGGATTTTACAACTAATGAAAAACTGTTTTTT
CDR3 protein: CASSFKGADFTTNEKLFF

V gene: TRBV9
clone size: many
J gene: TRBJ2-7
D gene: NA
CDR3 DNA: TGTGCCAGCAGCGTAGGTGGTGGCCCCGACTACGAGCAGTACTTC
CDR3 protein: CASSVGGGPDYEQYF

V gene: TRBV20-1
clone size: many
J gene: TRBJ2-7
D gene: NA
CDR3 DNA: TGCAGTGCTAGGCTATCATGGGCTTCTTCCTTCGACGAGCAGTACTTC
CDR3 protein: CSARLSWASSFDEQYF

V gene: TRBV4-3
clone size: NA
J gene: TRBJ2-5
D gene: TRBD1
CDR3 DNA: TGCGCCAGCAGCCCCGGACCCAGGACAGGGGGCGCGGAGACCCAGTACTTC
CDR3 protein: CASSPGPRTGGAETQYF

V gene: TRBV12-5
clone size: few
J gene: TRBJ1-1
D gene: NA
CDR3 DNA: TGTGCTAGTGGTTTGGTGGGGGGCACTGAAGCTTTCTTT
CDR3 protein: CASGLVGGTEAFF

V gene: TRBV12-3/TRBV12-4
clone size: few
J gene: TRBJ2-3
D gene: NA
CDR3 DNA: TGTGCCAGCAGTTTTGGTGGCACCAGCACAGATACGCAGTATTTT
CDR3 protein: CASSFGGTSTDTQYF

V gene: TRBV5-6
clone size: few
J gene: TRBJ2-1
D gene: TRBD1
CDR3 DNA: TGTGCCAGCATCGACAGGGACTACAATGAGCAGTTCTTC
CDR3 protein: CASIDRDYNEQFF

V gene: TRBV4-2
clone size: many
J gene: TRBJ2-7
D gene: NA
CDR3 DNA: TGTGCCAGCAGCCAAGATCGGGGTAGTGTGCAGCAGTACTTC
CDR3 protein: CASSQDRGSVQQYF

V gene: TRBV12-3/TRBV12-4
clone size: many
J gene: TRBJ2-7
D gene: TRBD1
CDR3 DNA: TGTGCCAGCACCTCCCGGGACAGGGTATCCTACGAGCAGTACTTC
CDR3 protein: CASTSRDRVSYEQYF

V gene: TRBV4-1
clone size: few
J gene: TRBJ1-2
D gene: NA
CDR3 DNA: TGCGCCAGCAGCCAAGATGCCTATGGCTACACCTTC
CDR3 protein: CASSQDAYGYTF

V gene: TRBV4-1
clone size: NA
J gene: TRBJ1-1
D gene: NA
CDR3 DNA: TGCGCCAGCATGACGGATAACACTGAAGCTTTCTTT
CDR3 protein: CASMTDNTEAFF

V gene: TRBV5-6
clone size: NA
J gene: TRBJ1-1
D gene: NA
CDR3 DNA: TGTGCCAGCAGCTTGGAGGCAGACACTGAAGCTTTCTTT
CDR3 protein: CASSLEADTEAFF

V gene: TRBV2
clone size: NA
J gene: TRBJ2-7
D gene: NA
CDR3 DNA: TGTGCCAGCAGCGGCGGGACTCTGAGCTCCTACGAGCAGTACTTC
CDR3 protein: CASSGGTLSSYEQYF

V gene: TRBV4-1
clone size: few
J gene: TRBJ1-3
D gene: NA
CDR3 DNA: TGCGCCAGCAGCCCGGAGAGCAGCGTCTATGGAAACACCATATATTTT
CDR3 protein: CASSPESSVYGNTIYF

V gene: TRBV4-3
clone size: many
J gene: TRBJ2-2
D gene: NA
CDR3 DNA: TGCGCCAGCAGCCCAAAATCGAACACCGGGGAGCTGTTTTTT
CDR3 protein: CASSPKSNTGELFF

V gene: TRBV12-3/TRBV12-4
clone size: NA
J gene: TRBJ1-5
D gene: TRBD1
CDR3 DNA: TGTGCCAGCAGTCCGACAGGGGATAGCAATCAGCCCCAGCATTTT
CDR3 protein: CASSPTGDSNQPQHF

V gene: TRBV30
clone size: NA
J gene: TRBJ2-5
D gene: NA
CDR3 DNA: TGTGCCTGGAGTGTTGGTAGTGCCCAAGAGACCCAGTACTTC
CDR3 protein: CAWSVGSAQETQYF

V gene: TRBV4-2
clone size: NA
J gene: TRBJ2-2
D gene: NA
CDR3 DNA: TGTGCCAGCAGCCAAGTACGGGGAACGGACACCGGGGAGCTGTTTTTT
CDR3 protein: CASSQVRGTDTGELFF

V gene: TRBV11-2
clone size: NA
J gene: TRBJ2-3
D gene: TRBD1
CDR3 DNA: TGTGCCAGCAGCCCAGAACCAGGGGGACGAGATACGCAGTATTTT
CDR3 protein: CASSPEPGGRDTQYF

V gene: TRBV6-5
clone size: NA
J gene: TRBJ2-1
D gene: TRBD2
CDR3 DNA: TGTGCCAGCAGTTACTCTCAACTACTAGCGGGAGCTGGGAATGAGCAGTTCTTC
CDR3 protein: CASSYSQLLAGAGNEQFF

V gene: TRBV13
clone size: few
J gene: TRBJ2-3
D gene: TRBD2
CDR3 DNA: TGTGCCAGCAGCGAATTCCCTGGTAGGGCCCAAATTCTAGCGGGAGACACAGATACGCAGTATTTT
CDR3 protein: CASSEFPGRAQILAGDTDTQYF